The 5 T cell receptor beta chains reported below all come from one sample, sequenced in a study of T cell clonality in common variable immunodeficiency. Assay used: immunoSEQ multiplex PCR; TCRdb lists only in-frame clones, some missing. The sample includes around 19,000 clones, none of them occurring once. Antigens of these TCRs are unknown. Notes on the study in general: Reportedly, TCR beta sequences from common variable immunodeficiency showed fewer deletions and N-nucleotide insertions.

Sequences were obtained from peripheral blood mononuclear cells. The source is a human donor with common variable immunodeficiency.

On this clone: The sequence runs out 3 residues before the end of the CDR3; the remainder is reconstructed from the germline J gene. V gene TRBV18 combines with J gene TRBJ1-4; D gene ambiguous. Trimming cost V 2 bases and J 2 bases, with 12 bases left between them. The CDR3 extends over 16 amino acids. Germline V gene lookup returns CDR1 KGHSH and CDR2 LQKENI. The CDR3 loop reads CASSPTPGDTNEKLFF. The CDR3 bases that were read are TGTGCCAGCTCACCAACGCCGGGTGATACTAATGAAAAA.

As to this clone: The CDR3 end falls 3 residues outside the read, so it is completed with the germline J gene. The same CDR3 also results from other DNA sequences found in this sample. The V gene is TRBV18, the J gene TRBJ1-1, with unresolved D. This CDR3 has 14 amino acids. Trimming pared 6 bases from V and 2 bases from J, leaving 13 bases between. Germline loops: CDR1 KGHSH, CDR2 LQKENI. The part of the CDR3 DNA that was read is TGTGCCAGCTCGCCAATGACACTCAACACTGAA. It yields the protein CASSPMTLNTE. The whole CDR3 protein is CASSPMTLNTEAFF.

A few counts support this clone. The sequenced fragment ends 3 residues before the CDR3 boundary, so the rest is inferred from the germline J gene. This chain links TRBV18 with TRBJ2-7, with 7 bases lining up with TRBD1. Trimming cost V 6 bases and J 0 bases; bases outside gene matches: 8. This CDR3 comprises 15 residues. CDR1 is KGHSH and CDR2 is LQKENI in the germline V gene. CDR3 sequence reads: CASSRGQVGSYEQYF. The DNA read from the CDR3 is TGTGCCAGCTCTCGTGGACAGGTTGGCTCCTACGAG.

Incomplete CDR3 DNA: TGTGCCAGCTCACTTGGACTAGCGGCTCTCAATGAG. This codes for CASSLGLAALNE. The CDR3 in full is CASSLGLAALNEQFF. This chain joins TRBV18 and TRBJ2-1; 10 bases are a match to TRBD2. The CDR3 goes on 3 residues after the read ends, and that part is filled in from the germline J gene. Unmatched junction bases numbered 6, after V lost 4 bases and J lost 6 bases. The CDR3 consists of 15 residues. The germline CDR1 and CDR2 sequences are KGHSH and LQKENI. Full variable domain (missing parts from reference TRBV18 and TRBJ2-1): NAGVMQNPRHLVRRRGQEARLRCSPMKGHSHVYWYRQLPEEGLKFMVYLQKENIIDESGMPKERFSAEFPKEGPSILRIQQVVRGDSAAYFCASSLGLAALNEQFFGPGTRLTVL.

This clone was found a few times. Read coverage stops 3 residues before the CDR3 terminus; the germline J gene supplies the remainder. V is TRBV23-1 and J is TRBJ2-5; possible D gene TRBD1, 6 bases. TRBV23-1 is classed as an ORF, of uncertain function. The CDR3 is 16 residues long. Trimming shortened V by 0 bases and J by 5 bases, and 16 bases separated the two germline ends. CDR3 region: CASSQSPFTGRETQYF. Partial CDR3 DNA: TGCGCCAGCAGTCAATCCCCGTTTACAGGGCGGGAGACC.